These 2 T cell receptor beta chains originate from one sample sequenced in a study of T cell clusters in autoimmune cytopenias. Multiplex touch-down PCR amplified TRB using TRB-A and TRB-B pools in one tube. TCRdb reprocessed the multiplex PCR reads and stores each CDR3 protein as one record, lacking DNA. This sample's clone table lists about 15,000 distinct CDR3 sequences. Each sample's input was about 270 ng genomic DNA, about 38,000 genome equivalents. Separately, the same data were catalogued under a study of T cell repertoires in aging, cancer and after chemotherapy.

The sequenced sample was peripheral blood. Source of these receptors: a human donor in good health.

This chain uses TRBV5-6 with TRBJ1-6; TCRdb reports TRBD1, a call that lacks DNA to check it against. From germline, CDR1 is SGHDT and CDR2 YYEEEE. There are 12 residues in the CDR3. CDR3 sequence reads: CASSNPGDPLHF.

This chain links TRBV11-1 with TRBJ1-3; absent DNA, TCRdb's TRBD1 call cannot be checked. The CDR3 has 16 amino acids. The V gene's germline CDR1 is SGHAT and CDR2 FQDESV (reference sequence). The CDR3: CASSLDPDRSGNTIYF.